Here is one TCR beta chain with its context. Its antigen remains unidentified. Per-base quality was not reported, and no clone a single base away is much larger than it. The cohort comprised 30 or so patients with locally advanced or metastatic urothelial carcinoma treated at Memorial Sloan Kettering on a trial protocol. Peripheral blood mononuclear cells were collected from each patient pretreatment and during treatment, giving between 1 and 8 total time points per patient. The Qiagen DNeasy Blood extraction kit was used to purify genomic DNA from total PBMCs and tumor samples. PBMCs were collected pretreatment and during treatment, and were isolated and stored as previously described. This specimen comes from a study of PD-L1 blockade in urothelial cancer (dated by TCRdb to about 2017). In the study overall: All patients started therapy around 2014 and received atezolizumab 1,200 mg intravenously every 3 weeks. Pretreatment blood TCR-seq was available for about 27 patients, at least one posttreatment blood collection was obtained for around 24 patients, and tumor TCR-seq was available for around 24 patients. Durable clinical benefit was defined as progression-free survival longer than 6 months, and TCR features were also tested against progression-free and overall survival. Pretreatment tumor samples and matched peripheral blood, collected serially before and after atezolizumab treatment, underwent TCR sequencing. Twenty-five of 29 patients were identified as males with urothelial cancer of bladder origin, and a prior smoking history was reported by 18 of 29 patients. An exploratory multi-omic analysis was conducted of the somatic, immune and clinical correlates of response to PD-L1 blockade with atezolizumab in urothelial cancer. Blood samples gave median yields of approximately 130,000 T cells and around 88,000 unique TCRs, along with a median clonality of approximately 0.084. Blood samples were analyzed 3 weeks after the start of treatment (second dose) and 6 weeks after the start of treatment. An ECOG performance status of 0 or 1 was recorded for the patients, and 0 to 3 prior chemotherapy regimens had been received by the patients. Whole exome sequencing and RNA sequencing of pretreatment tumors were performed alongside TCR sequencing in the same patients. Durable clinical benefit was achieved by nine patients but not by the remaining 20.

The CDR3 sequence holds 13 residues, the cysteine and phenylalanine included. This entry keeps only the CDR3 DNA: 39 bases, framed from base 1. Deletion took 3 bases off V and 4 bases off J, with a span of 8 bases between the germline ends. According to the germline V gene, CDR1 reads SGDLS and CDR2 reads YYNGEE. Each PCR received spiked-in synthetic TCR analog templates so that absolute template abundance could be estimated from read counts. Using the immunoSEQ assay, TCRbeta CDR3 regions were amplified from genomic DNA with bias-controlled V and J gene primers. Sequencing of rearranged TCRbeta segments was performed at approximately 20X coverage. Per the original workflow: Clustering was used to correct sequencing errors, and CDR3s were annotated against IMGT so that V, D and J genes could be assigned. Downstream analyses used only productive TCRbeta rearrangements, leaving out any out-of-frame or stop-codon sequences. Clonality was computed as one minus Shannon entropy normalized by the log of the number of unique productive sequences. Clones differing between time points or between blood and tumor were identified by Fisher's exact test with Benjamini-Hochberg correction at adjusted p below 0.01. TCRdb carries this immuneACCESS record with in-frame sequences only. Its versions omit some clonotypes, under half of them owing to an unresolved V gene in the studies checked, with the rest unexplained. Clonal size and the V and J genes are those of that table, whereas D and trimming came from the DNA. In all, the sample holds some 60,000 clones, and around 84% of those were seen once. The ten largest clones take up less than 3% of the sample.

Results the study describes overall, beyond this receptor: At 3 weeks after the start of treatment, tumor-associated TCR clones in peripheral blood had expanded more in patients with durable benefit (n of about 22, p = 0.022). Because the sample size was small (n ≈ 28) and many of the analyses were exploratory, the results are meant to be hypothesis-generating. Improved progression-free and overall survival was found to be associated with pretreatment peripheral blood TCR clonality below the median.

Sample: PBMCs, taken around atezolizumab (anti-PD-L1) treatment. This clonotype was sampled from a man over 45 with urothelial cancer. The sequence joins TRBV9 to TRBJ2-1; possibly the D gene is TRBD2, per 5 matching bases. In nucleotides, the sequence is TGTGCCAGCAGCGCGGGATCTTACAATGAGCAGTTCTTC. This encodes CASSAGSYNEQFF.